Below are 13 T cell receptor beta chains sequenced from a single sample in a study of CD8+ T cells in alopecia areata. RNA was isolated and reverse transcribed to cDNA, the sequencing template. The table came from immunoSEQ multiplex PCR; TCRdb's copy has only in-frame clones and leaves some out. The repertoire consists of 150,000 to 180,000 clones, with about 51% occurring once and the leading ten covering roughly 19%. Sequenced material: CD8+ T cells sorted from blood, taken at week 0. The receptors were sampled from a human donor with alopecia areata.

V usage is TRBV7-3 and J usage is TRBJ2-3; D not resolved. Trimming shortened V by 5 bases and J by 1 base, and 10 bases separated the two germline ends. The CDR3 sequence is 14 residues long. Germline loops: CDR1 SGHTA, CDR2 FQGTGA. Written as DNA, the CDR3 is TGTGCCAGCAGCGGCGGTGGGGGCACAGATACGCAGTATTTT. Translation gives CASSGGGGTDTQYF.

V is TRBV30 and J is TRBJ1-4; D unresolved. CDR3 size: 11 residues. V was cut by 3 bases and J by 6 bases, with 5 bases left in between. The V gene's germline CDR1 is GTSNPN and CDR2 SVGIG (reference sequence). CDR3 in amino acids: CAWRADEKLFF. Written as DNA, the CDR3 is TGTGCCTGGAGGGCTGATGAAAAACTGTTTTTT.

The gene calls are TRBV29-1 and TRBJ2-7, with 12 bases that match TRBD2. The CDR3 has 13 residues. With V trimmed by 7 bases and J by 7 bases, 8 bases remained unmatched. Germline CDR1 SQVTM, CDR2 ANQGSEA. The CDR3 here is CSARTSGVPEQYF. The CDR3 coding sequence is TGCAGCGCCCGGACTAGCGGGGTGCCTGAGCAGTACTTC.

The chain uses TRBV6-4 and TRBJ2-1; D possibly corresponds to TRBD1 (5 bases). The germline V and J ends were trimmed by 0 bases and 7 bases, with 10 bases remaining between them. CDR3 length: 14 residues. Germline V gene lookup returns CDR1 MRHNA and CDR2 SNTAGT. The CDR3 sequence is CASSDSQGGNEQFF. CDR3 bases: TGTGCCAGCAGTGACTCGCAGGGTGGGAATGAGCAGTTCTTC.

There are a few counts of this clone. The rearrangement links TRBV29-1 to TRBJ1-1; 10 bases line up with TRBD1. CDR3 length: 14 amino acids. Trimming at V came to 7 bases and at J to 2 bases, leaving 7 bases not matched to a gene. Germline V gene data show CDR1 as SQVTM and CDR2 as ANQGSEA. This CDR3 is CSAPGTGENTEAFF. The CDR3 DNA follows: TGCAGCGCTCCCGGGACAGGGGAAAACACTGAAGCTTTCTTT. Supplemented by reference TRBV29-1 and TRBJ1-1, the full variable domain reads SAVISQKPSRDICQRGTSLTIQCQVDSQVTMMFWYRQQPGQSLTLIATANQGSEATYESGFVIDKFPISRPNLTFSTLTVSNMSPEDSSIYLCSAPGTGENTEAFFGQGTRLTVV.

This clone was counted only a few times. This rearrangement joins TRBV7-9 to TRBJ2-1; the D is unclear. Trimming took 1 base from V and 6 from J, leaving 7 bases between them. The CDR3 spans 13 residues. CDR1 SEHNR and CDR2 FQNEAQ come from the germline V gene (reference sequence). Here the CDR3 reads CASSLGPSNEQFF. The CDR3 DNA reads as TGTGCCAGCAGCTTAGGACCGAGCAATGAGCAGTTCTTC. The full variable domain, completed using reference TRBV7-9 and TRBJ2-1, is DTGVSQNPRHKITKRGQNVTFRCDPISEHNRLYWYRQTLGQGPEFLTYFQNEAQLEKSRLLSDRFSAERPKGSFSTLEIQRTEQGDSAMYLCASSLGPSNEQFFGPGTRLTVL.

This clone was found a few times. This chain connects TRBV5-1 to TRBJ1-1, with D perhaps TRBD1 (6 bases). The V end lost 4 bases, the J end lost 7 bases, and 14 bases lay between the germline ends. CDR1 is SGHRS and CDR2 is YFSETQ in the germline V gene. The CDR3 runs 13 residues. The CDR3 DNA sequence: TGCGCCAGCAGCGCGGACAGACTATTTGAAGCTTTCTTT. This encodes CASSADRLFEAFF.

This clone was seen a handful of times. This chain connects TRBV14 to TRBJ2-5, with D unclear. The CDR3 loop spans 13 amino acids. CDR1 SGHDN and CDR2 FVKESK come from the germline V gene. V lost 3 bases, J lost 4 bases, and 9 bases lay in between. CDR3 loop: CASSQPHGETQYF. CDR3 in DNA: TGTGCCAGCAGCCAGCCGCATGGAGAGACCCAGTACTTC.

This clone was counted a single time. This sequence joins TRBV29-1 and TRBJ1-2, with 8 bases identical to TRBD1. The germline V gene has CDR1 SQVTM and CDR2 ANQGSEA. J was trimmed by 2 bases and V by 7 bases; bases with no gene match: 9. The CDR3 covers 14 residues. The DNA for the CDR3 is TGCAGCGCGGACCAGGGGGCCAAAAACTATGGCTACACCTTC. Its protein product is CSADQGAKNYGYTF.

This clone has only one observation. CDR3 amino acids: CASSLGQGADGYTF. The CDR3 DNA sequence: TGTGCCAGCAGCTTGGGACAGGGGGCTGATGGCTACACCTTC. This chain joins TRBV5-4 and TRBJ1-2; 10 bases align to TRBD1. The CDR3 totals 14 residues. V dropped 0 bases and J dropped 6; count of bases not matched to a gene: 2. CDR1 is SGHNT, CDR2 YYREEE, per germline (reference sequence).

The chain recombines TRBV2 with TRBJ2-5; D is uncertain. Trimming cost V 4 bases and J 1 base, with 10 bases left between them. Germline V gives CDR1 SNHLY, CDR2 FYNNEI. This CDR3 has 14 amino acids. CDR3 DNA sequence: TGTGCCAGCAGTGGGGTGACAACCCAAGAGACCCAGTACTTC. Residues: CASSGVTTQETQYF. Based on the CDR3 plus reference TRBV2 and TRBJ2-5, the full variable domain is EPEVTQTPSHQVTQMGQEVILRCVPISNHLYFYWYRQILGQKVEFLVSFYNNEISEKSEIFDDQFSVERPDGSNFTLKIRSTKLEDSAMYFCASSGVTTQETQYFGPGTRLLVL.

This chain links TRBV7-8 with TRBJ1-5; D is uncertain. The germline gives CDR1 SGHVS, CDR2 FQNEAQ. CDR3 length: 14 residues. V lost 0 bases and J 4 bases, leaving 7 bases between the germline ends. The chain's CDR3 is CASSLAPENQPQHF. CDR3 in DNA: TGTGCCAGCAGCTTAGCGCCCGAGAATCAGCCCCAGCATTTT.

This clone was found once. The chain combines TRBV6-5 with TRBJ2-3, with TRBD1 identical over 7 bases. V lost 4 bases to trimming and J lost 5 bases; unmatched junction nucleotides: 6. CDR3 length equals 14 residues. Germline CDR1 and CDR2: MNHEY and SVGAGI. CDR3 protein: CASSLGTDEDTQYF. The CDR3 DNA reads TGTGCCAGCAGTTTGGGGACAGACGAAGATACGCAGTATTTT.